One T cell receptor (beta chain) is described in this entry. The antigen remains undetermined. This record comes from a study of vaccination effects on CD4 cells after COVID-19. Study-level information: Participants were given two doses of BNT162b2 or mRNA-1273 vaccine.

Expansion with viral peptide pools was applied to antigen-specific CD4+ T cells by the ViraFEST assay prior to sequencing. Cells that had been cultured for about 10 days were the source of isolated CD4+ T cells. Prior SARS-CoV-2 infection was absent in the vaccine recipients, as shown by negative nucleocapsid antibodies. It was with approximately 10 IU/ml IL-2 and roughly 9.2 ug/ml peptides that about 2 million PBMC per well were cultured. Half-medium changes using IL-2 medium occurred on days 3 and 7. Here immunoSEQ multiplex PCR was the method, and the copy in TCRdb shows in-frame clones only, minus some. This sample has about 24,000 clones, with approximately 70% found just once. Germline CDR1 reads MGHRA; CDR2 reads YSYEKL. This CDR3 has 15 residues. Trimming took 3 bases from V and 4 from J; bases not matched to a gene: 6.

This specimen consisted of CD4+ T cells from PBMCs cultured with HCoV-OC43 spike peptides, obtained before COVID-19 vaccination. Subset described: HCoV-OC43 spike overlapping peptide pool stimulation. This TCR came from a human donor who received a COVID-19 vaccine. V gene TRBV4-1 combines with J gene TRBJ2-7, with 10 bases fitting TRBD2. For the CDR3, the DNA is TGCGCCAGCAGCCACCAGCGGGGGGGCTTGTACGAGCAGTACTTC. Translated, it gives CASSHQRGGLYEQYF.